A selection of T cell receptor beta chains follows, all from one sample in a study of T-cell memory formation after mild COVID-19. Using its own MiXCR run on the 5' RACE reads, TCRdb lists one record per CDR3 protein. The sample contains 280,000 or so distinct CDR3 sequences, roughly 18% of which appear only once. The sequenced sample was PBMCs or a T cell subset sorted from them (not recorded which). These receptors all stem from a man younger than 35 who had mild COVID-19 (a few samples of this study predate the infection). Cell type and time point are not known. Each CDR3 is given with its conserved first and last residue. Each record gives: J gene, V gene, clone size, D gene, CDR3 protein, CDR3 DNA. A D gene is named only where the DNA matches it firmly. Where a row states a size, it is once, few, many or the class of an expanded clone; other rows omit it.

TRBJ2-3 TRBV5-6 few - CASNWRGTDTQYF TGTGCCAGCAATTGGAGGGGGACAGATACGCAGTATTTT
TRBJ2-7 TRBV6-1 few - CASIPSRGDEQYF TGTGCCAGCATCCCGTCCCGGGGCGACGAGCAGTACTTC
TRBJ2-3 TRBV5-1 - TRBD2 CASSFKRGSTDTQYF TGCGCCAGCAGCTTTAAGCGGGGGAGCACAGATACGCAGTATTTT
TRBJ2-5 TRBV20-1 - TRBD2 CSARTSGQETQYF TGCAGTGCCCGGACTAGCGGCCAAGAGACCCAGTACTTC
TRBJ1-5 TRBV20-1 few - CSAEGSAASQPQHF TGCAGTGCTGAAGGGTCGGCGGCTTCCCAGCCCCAGCATTTT
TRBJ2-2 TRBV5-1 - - CASRQDRITGELFF TGCGCCAGCAGACAGGACAGAATCACCGGGGAGCTGTTTTTT
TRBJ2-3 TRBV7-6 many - CASSLDRDTQYF TGTGCCAGCAGCTTAGATCGCGATACGCAGTATTTT
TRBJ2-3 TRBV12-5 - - CASGPTDTQYF TGTGCTAGTGGTCCAACAGATACGCAGTATTTT
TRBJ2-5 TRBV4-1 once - CASSQDLVGERETQYF TGCGCCAGCAGCCAAGATCTGGTGGGGGAAAGAGAGACCCAGTACTTC
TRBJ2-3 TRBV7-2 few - CASSLEGGFSSTDTQYF TGTGCCAGCAGCTTAGAGGGGGGATTTTCTAGCACAGATACGCAGTATTTT
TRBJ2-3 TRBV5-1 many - CASSPIPQGDTQYF TGCGCCAGCAGCCCGATTCCACAGGGAGATACGCAGTATTTT
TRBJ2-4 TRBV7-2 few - CASSLSLQENIQYF TGTGCCAGCAGCTTATCCTTACAGGAAAACATTCAGTACTTC
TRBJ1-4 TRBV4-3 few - CASSHPWWGVHEKLFF TGCGCCAGCAGCCATCCTTGGTGGGGGGTACATGAAAAACTGTTTTTT
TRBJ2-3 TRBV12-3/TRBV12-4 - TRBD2 CASRLAGGFDTQYF TGTGCCAGCAGACTAGCGGGGGGTTTTGATACGCAGTATTTT
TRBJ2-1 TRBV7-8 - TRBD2 CASSGGDGNEQFF TGTGCCAGCAGCGGGGGGGACGGGAATGAGCAGTTCTTC
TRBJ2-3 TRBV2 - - CASTTSSATQYF TGTGCCAGCACGACTAGTTCAGCTACGCAGTATTTT
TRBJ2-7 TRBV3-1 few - CASSPTGVHEQYF TGTGCCAGCAGCCCGACAGGCGTCCACGAGCAGTACTTC
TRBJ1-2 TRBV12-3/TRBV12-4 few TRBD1 CASSAQNRGSYTF TGTGCCAGCAGTGCGCAGAACAGGGGAAGCTACACCTTC
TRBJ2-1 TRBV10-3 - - CAITADREREQFF TGTGCCATCACGGCGGATAGGGAGCGTGAGCAGTTCTTC